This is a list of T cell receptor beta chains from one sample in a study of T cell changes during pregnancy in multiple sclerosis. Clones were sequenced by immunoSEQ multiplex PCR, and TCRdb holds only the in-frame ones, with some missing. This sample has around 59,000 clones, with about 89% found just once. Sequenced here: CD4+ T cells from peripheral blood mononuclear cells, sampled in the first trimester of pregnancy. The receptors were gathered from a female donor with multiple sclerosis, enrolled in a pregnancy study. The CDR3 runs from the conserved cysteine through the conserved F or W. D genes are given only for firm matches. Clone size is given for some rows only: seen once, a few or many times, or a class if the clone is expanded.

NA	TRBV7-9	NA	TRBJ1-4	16	CASSLVRPTGGEKLFF	TGTGCCAGCAGCTTAGTTAGACCGACCGGAGGGGAAAAACTGTTTTTT
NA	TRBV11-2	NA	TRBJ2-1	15	CASSLERAGYNEQFF	TGTGCCAGCAGCTTAGAGAGGGCAGGATACAATGAGCAGTTCTTC
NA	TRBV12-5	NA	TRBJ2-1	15	CASGSSGQMSDEQFF	TGTGCTAGTGGTTCCAGCGGGCAGATGAGCGATGAGCAGTTCTTC
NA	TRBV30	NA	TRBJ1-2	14	CAWSALESLGGYTF	TGTGCCTGGAGTGCCCTGGAGAGCCTGGGTGGCTACACCTTC
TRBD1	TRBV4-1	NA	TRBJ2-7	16	CASSQDSGQRTYEQYF	TGCGCCAGCAGCCAAGACTCGGGACAGCGAACCTACGAGCAGTACTTC
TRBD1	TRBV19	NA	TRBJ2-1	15	CASSSGTGAYNEQFF	TGTGCCAGTAGTAGCGGGACAGGGGCCTACAATGAGCAGTTCTTC
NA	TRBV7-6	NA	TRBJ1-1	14	CASSLETIKTEAFF	TGTGCCAGCAGCTTAGAGACTATTAAGACTGAAGCTTTCTTT
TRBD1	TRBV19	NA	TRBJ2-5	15	CASSMTRGQQETQYF	TGTGCCAGTAGTATGACGAGGGGACAGCAAGAGACCCAGTACTTC
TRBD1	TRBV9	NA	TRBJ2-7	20	CASSAGSRTGARGANYEQYF	TGTGCCAGCAGCGCCGGGTCGCGGACAGGGGCCCGGGGTGCGAACTACGAGCAGTACTTC
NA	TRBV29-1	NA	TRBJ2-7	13	CSVGQLSSYEQYF	TGCAGCGTTGGACAGCTGAGCTCCTACGAGCAGTACTTC
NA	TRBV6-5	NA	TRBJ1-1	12	CASRPTGRDAFF	TGTGCCAGCAGACCCACAGGGAGGGATGCTTTCTTT
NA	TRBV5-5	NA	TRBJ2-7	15	CASSLVGASSYEQYF	TGTGCCAGCAGCTTGGTGGGGGCGAGCTCCTACGAGCAGTACTTC
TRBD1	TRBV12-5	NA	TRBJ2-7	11	CASASTGDQYF	TGTGCTAGTGCCTCGACAGGGGATCAGTACTTC
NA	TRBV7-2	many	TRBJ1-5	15	CASSFDQGRGQPQHF	TGTGCCAGCAGCTTCGATCAGGGTAGGGGTCAGCCCCAGCATTTT
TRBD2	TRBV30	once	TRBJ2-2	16	CAWSHGTSGNTGELFF	TGTGCCTGGAGCCATGGGACTAGCGGGAACACCGGGGAGCTGTTTTTT
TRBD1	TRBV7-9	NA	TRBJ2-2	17	CASSLARDSANTGELFF	TGTGCCAGCAGCTTAGCGAGGGACAGTGCGAACACCGGGGAGCTGTTTTTT
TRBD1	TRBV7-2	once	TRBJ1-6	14	CASSPWDSNSPLHF	TGTGCCAGCAGCCCATGGGACAGTAATTCACCCCTCCACTTT
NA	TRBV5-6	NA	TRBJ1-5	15	CASRSRGVGNQPQHF	TGTGCCAGCAGGTCTCGGGGGGTAGGCAATCAGCCCCAGCATTTT
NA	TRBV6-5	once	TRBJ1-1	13	CASSYGQNTEAFF	TGTGCCAGCAGTTACGGGCAGAACACTGAAGCTTTCTTT
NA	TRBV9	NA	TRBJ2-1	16	CATHYTQGGDYNEQFF	TGTGCCACCCACTACACACAAGGGGGGGATTACAATGAGCAGTTCTTC
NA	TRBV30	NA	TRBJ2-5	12	CASGRGQETQYF	TGTGCCTCCGGACGGGGACAAGAGACCCAGTACTTC
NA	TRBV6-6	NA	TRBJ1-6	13	CASGPLDNSPLHF	TGTGCCAGCGGGCCATTAGATAATTCACCCCTCCACTTT
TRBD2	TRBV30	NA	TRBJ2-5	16	CAWRLGGVRGRETQYF	TGTGCCTGGAGACTGGGGGGGGTCCGGGGGAGAGAGACCCAGTACTTC
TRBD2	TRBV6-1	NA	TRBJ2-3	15	CASSRTSGGTDTQYF	TGTGCCAGCAGTCGGACTAGCGGGGGCACAGATACGCAGTATTTT
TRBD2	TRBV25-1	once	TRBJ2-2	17	CASSEDRGRLAAGELFF	TGTGCCAGCAGTGAAGATCGGGGCAGGCTAGCGGCCGGGGAGCTGTTTTTT
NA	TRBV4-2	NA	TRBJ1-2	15	CASSQDAGQEGGYTF	TGTGCCAGCAGCCAAGATGCCGGCCAGGAGGGAGGCTACACCTTC
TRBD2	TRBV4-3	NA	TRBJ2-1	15	CASSQVGLAGREQFF	TGCGCCAGCAGCCAAGTGGGACTAGCGGGTCGTGAGCAGTTCTTC
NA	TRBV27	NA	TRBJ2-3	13	CASSLSSTDTQYF	TGTGCCAGCAGTTTGTCTAGCACAGATACGCAGTATTTT
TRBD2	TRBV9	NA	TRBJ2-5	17	CASSPPFMGGKIVTQYF	TGTGCCAGCAGCCCCCCGTTTATGGGAGGGAAGATAGTGACCCAGTACTTC
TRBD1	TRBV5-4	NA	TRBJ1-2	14	CASSPDRGPYGYTF	TGTGCCAGCAGCCCGGACAGGGGACCCTATGGCTACACCTTC
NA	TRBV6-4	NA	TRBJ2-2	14	CASSHRANTGELFF	TGTGCCAGCAGCCACCGGGCGAACACCGGGGAGCTGTTTTTT
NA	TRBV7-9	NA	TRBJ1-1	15	CASSLMQGTNTEAFF	TGTGCCAGCAGCTTAATGCAGGGGACGAACACTGAAGCTTTCTTT
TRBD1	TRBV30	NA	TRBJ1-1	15	CAWSDRGQGVTEAFF	TGTGCCTGGAGTGACCGGGGACAGGGGGTCACTGAAGCTTTCTTT
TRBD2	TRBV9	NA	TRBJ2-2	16	CASSVRAGGPAGELFF	TGTGCCAGCAGCGTTCGAGCGGGGGGGCCCGCGGGGGAGCTGTTTTTT
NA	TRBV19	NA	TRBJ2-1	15	CASSPGLTSYNEQFF	TGTGCCAGTAGCCCGGGACTGACCTCCTACAATGAGCAGTTCTTC
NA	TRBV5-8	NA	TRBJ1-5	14	CASSLDRPNQPQHF	TGTGCCAGCAGCTTGGACAGGCCTAATCAGCCCCAGCATTTT
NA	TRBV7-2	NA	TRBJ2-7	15	CASSLVSTGRDEQYF	TGTGCCAGCAGCTTAGTCTCGACAGGAAGGGACGAGCAGTACTTC
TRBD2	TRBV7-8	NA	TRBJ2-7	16	CASSLARLAGVHEQYF	TGTGCCAGCAGCTTAGCCCGTCTGGCGGGAGTGCACGAGCAGTACTTC
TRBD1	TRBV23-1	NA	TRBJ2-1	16	CASSQQDREGTNEQFF	TGCGCCAGCAGTCAGCAAGACAGGGAAGGAACTAATGAGCAGTTCTTC
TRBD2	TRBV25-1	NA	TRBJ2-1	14	CASSEAGGYNEQFF	TGTGCCAGCAGTGAAGCGGGGGGTTACAATGAGCAGTTCTTC
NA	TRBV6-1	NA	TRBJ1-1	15	CASTTGGLLNTEAFF	TGTGCCAGCACCACGGGGGGGCTCCTGAACACTGAAGCTTTCTTT
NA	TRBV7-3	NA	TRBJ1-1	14	CASSLNLIGTEAFF	TGTGCCAGCAGCTTAAATCTAATTGGCACTGAAGCTTTCTTT
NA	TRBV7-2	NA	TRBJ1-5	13	CASSTGNYQPQHF	TGTGCCAGTTCAACAGGCAACTATCAGCCCCAGCATTTT
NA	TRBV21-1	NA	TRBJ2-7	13	CASSPGLLGEQYF	TGTGCCAGCAGTCCGGGACTCTTGGGTGAGCAGTACTTC
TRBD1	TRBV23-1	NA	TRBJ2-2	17	CASSQYEPQGDTGELFF	TGCGCCAGCAGTCAATATGAACCCCAGGGGGACACCGGGGAGCTGTTTTTT
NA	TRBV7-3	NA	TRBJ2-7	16	CASSLLGGASLYEQYF	TGTGCCAGCAGCTTATTAGGGGGGGCGAGTTTGTACGAGCAGTACTTC